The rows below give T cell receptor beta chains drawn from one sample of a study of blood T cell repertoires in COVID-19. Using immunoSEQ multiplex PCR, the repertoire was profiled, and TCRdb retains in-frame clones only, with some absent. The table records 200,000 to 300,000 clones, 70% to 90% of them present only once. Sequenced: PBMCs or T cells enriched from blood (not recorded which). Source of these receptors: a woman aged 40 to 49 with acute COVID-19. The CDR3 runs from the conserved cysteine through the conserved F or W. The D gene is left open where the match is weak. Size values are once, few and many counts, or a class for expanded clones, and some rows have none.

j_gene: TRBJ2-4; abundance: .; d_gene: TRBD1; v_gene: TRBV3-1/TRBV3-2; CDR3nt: TGTGCCAGCAGCCAAGAGTTGGCCAGGGGGAACATTCAGTACTTC; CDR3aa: CASSQELARGNIQYF
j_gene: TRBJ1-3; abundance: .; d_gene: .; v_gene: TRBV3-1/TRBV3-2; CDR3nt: TGTGCCAGCAGCCAACACCGGAGGACAGCCTCTGGAAACACCATATATTTT; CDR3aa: CASSQHRRTASGNTIYF
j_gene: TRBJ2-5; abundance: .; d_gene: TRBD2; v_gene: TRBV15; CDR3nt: TGTGCCACCAGCAGGGGGGGACTAGCGGGAGAGTGGCAAGAGACCCAGTACTTC; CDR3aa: CATSRGGLAGEWQETQYF
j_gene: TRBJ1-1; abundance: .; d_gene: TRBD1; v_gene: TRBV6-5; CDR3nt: TGTGCCAGCAGTTACGTGACAGGGACCACTGAAGCTTTCTTT; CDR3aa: CASSYVTGTTEAFF
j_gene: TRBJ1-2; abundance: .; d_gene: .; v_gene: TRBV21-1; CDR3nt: TGTGCCAGTGGGAGGACCTATGGCTACACCTTC; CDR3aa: CASGRTYGYTF
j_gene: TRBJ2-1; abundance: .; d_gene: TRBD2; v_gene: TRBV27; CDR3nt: TGTGCCAGCAGTTCACTAGCGGGAGTAGAGGAGCAGTTCTTC; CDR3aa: CASSSLAGVEEQFF
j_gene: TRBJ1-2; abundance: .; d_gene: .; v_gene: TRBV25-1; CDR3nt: TGTGCCAGCAGTGATCCAGGGTTCCGAAGCCATGGCTACACCTTC; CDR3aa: CASSDPGFRSHGYTF
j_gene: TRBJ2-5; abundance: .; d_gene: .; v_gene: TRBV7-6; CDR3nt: TGTGCCAGCAGCCGTAAGCCTGGGGACCCAGGGGACCAAGAGACCCAGTACTTC; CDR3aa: CASSRKPGDPGDQETQYF
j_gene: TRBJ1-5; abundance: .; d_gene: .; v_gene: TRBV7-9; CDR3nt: TGTGCCAGCAGCCCCCTGGGAGGTAGCAATCAGCCCCAGCATTTT; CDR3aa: CASSPLGGSNQPQHF
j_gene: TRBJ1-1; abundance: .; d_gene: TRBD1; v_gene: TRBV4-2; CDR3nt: TGTGCCAGCAGCCGTGACAGGGGGCGCCTAAGGACTGAAGCTTTCTTT; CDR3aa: CASSRDRGRLRTEAFF
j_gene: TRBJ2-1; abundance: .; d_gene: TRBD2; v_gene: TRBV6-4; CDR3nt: TGTGCCAGGGGAAGGTTAGGGACTAGCGGGAGTAGGAATGAGCAGTTCTTC; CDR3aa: CARGRLGTSGSRNEQFF
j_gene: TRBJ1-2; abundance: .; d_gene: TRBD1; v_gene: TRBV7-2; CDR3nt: TGTGCCAGCAGCGAGACAGGGAAGGATGGCTACACCTTC; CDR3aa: CASSETGKDGYTF
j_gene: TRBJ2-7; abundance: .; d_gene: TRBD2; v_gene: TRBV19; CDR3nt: TGTGCCAGTAGTAAGCGGGAGGCCGGCGGGGAGGAGCAGTACTTC; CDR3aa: CASSKREAGGEEQYF
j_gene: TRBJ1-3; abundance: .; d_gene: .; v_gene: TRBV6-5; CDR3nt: TGTGCCAGCAGCGAGACATTCTCTGGAAACACCATATATTTT; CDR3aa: CASSETFSGNTIYF
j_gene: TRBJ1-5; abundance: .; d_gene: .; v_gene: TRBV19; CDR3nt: TGTGCCAGTAGACGGACGGGTGCGGGTCAGCCCCAGCATTTT; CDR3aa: CASRRTGAGQPQHF
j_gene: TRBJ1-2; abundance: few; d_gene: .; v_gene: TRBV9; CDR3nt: TGTGCCAGCAGCGTAGTCGACTCCCTCTATGGCTACACCTTC; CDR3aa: CASSVVDSLYGYTF
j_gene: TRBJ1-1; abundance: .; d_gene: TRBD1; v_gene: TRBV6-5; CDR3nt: TGTGCCAGCACCGACAGGGGGATGATCACTGAAGCTTTCTTT; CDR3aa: CASTDRGMITEAFF
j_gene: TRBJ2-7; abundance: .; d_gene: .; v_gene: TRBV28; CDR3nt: TGTGCCAGCATCCCTACCTATTGGGGGGTGATAGAATCCTACGAGCAGTACTTC; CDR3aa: CASIPTYWGVIESYEQYF
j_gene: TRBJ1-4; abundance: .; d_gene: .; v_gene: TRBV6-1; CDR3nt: TGTGCCAGCAGTGAAAGTGCAGGCCTAGCCGGGTATGAAAAACTGTTTTTT; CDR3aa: CASSESAGLAGYEKLFF
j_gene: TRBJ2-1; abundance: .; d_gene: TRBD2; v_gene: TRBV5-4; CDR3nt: TGTGCCAGCAGCTCTGATGAGCGCGGGAGCTCCTACAATGAGCAGTTCTTC; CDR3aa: CASSSDERGSSYNEQFF
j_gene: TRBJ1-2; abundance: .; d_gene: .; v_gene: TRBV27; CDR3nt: TGTGCCAGCAGTCCCTCCTCCCTCTATGGCTACACCTTC; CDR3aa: CASSPSSLYGYTF
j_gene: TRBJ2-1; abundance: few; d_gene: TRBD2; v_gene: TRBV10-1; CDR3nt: TGCGCCAGCAGTGAGCTAGCGGGAAGTAATGAGCAGTTCTTC; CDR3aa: CASSELAGSNEQFF
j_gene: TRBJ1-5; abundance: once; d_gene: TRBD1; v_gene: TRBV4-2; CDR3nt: TGTGCCAGCAGCCAAGACGGGACAGAGGATCAGCCCCAGCATTTT; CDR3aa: CASSQDGTEDQPQHF
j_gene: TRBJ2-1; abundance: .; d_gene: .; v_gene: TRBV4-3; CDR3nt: TGCGCCAGCAGCCAAGAAAGGGACTTCTCCTACAATGAGCAGTTCTTC; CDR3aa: CASSQERDFSYNEQFF
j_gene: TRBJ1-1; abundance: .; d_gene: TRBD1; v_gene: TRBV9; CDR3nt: TGTGCCAGCAGCGTAGTGGGACAGGGTTTTGGCACTGAAGCTTTCTTT; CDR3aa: CASSVVGQGFGTEAFF
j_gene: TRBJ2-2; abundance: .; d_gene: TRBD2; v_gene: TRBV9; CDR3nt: TGTGCCAGCAGTCAAAGGGCCGTGAACAGAACTAGCGGGAGATTCACCGGGGAGCTGTTTTTT; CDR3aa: CASSQRAVNRTSGRFTGELFF
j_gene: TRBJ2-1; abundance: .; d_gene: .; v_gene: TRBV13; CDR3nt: TGTGCCAGCAGCTGGTCGGACAGCTACAATGAGCAGTTCTTC; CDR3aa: CASSWSDSYNEQFF
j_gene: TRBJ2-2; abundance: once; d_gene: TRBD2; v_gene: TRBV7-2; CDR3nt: TGTGCCAGCAGCCTCTCACTAGCGGGAGCCGGGGAGCTGTTTTTT; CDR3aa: CASSLSLAGAGELFF
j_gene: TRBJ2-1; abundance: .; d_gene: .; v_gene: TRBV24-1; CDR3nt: TGTGCCACCAGTGGCTCTCTATACAATGAGCAGTTCTTC; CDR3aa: CATSGSLYNEQFF
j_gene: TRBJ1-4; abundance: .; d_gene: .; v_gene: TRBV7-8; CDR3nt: TGTGCCAGCAGCTCCTACAGGGTTCCAGGGAGTCGGGTGGAAAAACTGTTTTTT; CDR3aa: CASSSYRVPGSRVEKLFF
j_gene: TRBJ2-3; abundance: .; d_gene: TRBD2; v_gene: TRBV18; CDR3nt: TGTGCCAGCTCGCAACTAGCGGGTGGCGGCGATACGCAGTATTTT; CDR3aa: CASSQLAGGGDTQYF
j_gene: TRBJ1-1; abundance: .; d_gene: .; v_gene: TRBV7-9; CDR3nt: TGTGCCAGCAGCCCCGAACAGATAAACACTGAAGCTTTCTTT; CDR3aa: CASSPEQINTEAFF
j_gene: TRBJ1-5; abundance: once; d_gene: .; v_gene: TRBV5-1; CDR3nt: TGCGCCAGCAGCTTGGCACAGAATCAGCCCCAGCATTTT; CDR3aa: CASSLAQNQPQHF
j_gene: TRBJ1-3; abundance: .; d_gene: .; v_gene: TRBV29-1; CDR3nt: TGCAGCGTAGAGCCAGGGATCGGAAACACCATATATTTT; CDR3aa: CSVEPGIGNTIYF
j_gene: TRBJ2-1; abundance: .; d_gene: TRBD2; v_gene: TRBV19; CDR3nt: TGTGCCAGTAGTTTCGGGACTAGCGGACTTCAGCAGTTCTTC; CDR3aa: CASSFGTSGLQQFF
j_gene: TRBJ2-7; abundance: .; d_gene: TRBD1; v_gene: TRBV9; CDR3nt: TGTGCCAGCAGCGTAGGGTTAGGGCAGGGGGTCTACGAGCAGTACTTC; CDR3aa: CASSVGLGQGVYEQYF
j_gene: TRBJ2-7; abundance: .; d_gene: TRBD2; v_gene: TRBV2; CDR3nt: TGTGCCAGCATCAGAAGGGATTTTGCGGGGGTCTACGAGCAGTACTTC; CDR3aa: CASIRRDFAGVYEQYF
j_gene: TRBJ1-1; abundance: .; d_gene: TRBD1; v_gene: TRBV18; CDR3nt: TGTGCCAGCTCACCGGGACAGGCAAACACTGAAGCTTTCTTT; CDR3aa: CASSPGQANTEAFF
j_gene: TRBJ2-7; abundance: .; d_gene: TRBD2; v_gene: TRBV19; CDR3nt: TGTGCCAGTAGTATATCTAGCGGGAGGGCCTACGAGCAGTACTTC; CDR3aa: CASSISSGRAYEQYF
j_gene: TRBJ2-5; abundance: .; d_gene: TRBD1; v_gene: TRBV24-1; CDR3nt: TGTGCCACCGAAGGATCGGGACAGGGGGCCGTGACCCAGTACTTC; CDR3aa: CATEGSGQGAVTQYF
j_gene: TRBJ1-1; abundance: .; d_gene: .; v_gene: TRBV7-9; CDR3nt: TGTGCCAGCAGTCGGGTCGAGAACACTGAAGCTTTCTTT; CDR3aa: CASSRVENTEAFF
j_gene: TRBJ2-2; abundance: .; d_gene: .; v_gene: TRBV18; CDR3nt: TGTGCCAGCTCACCACTCCGGGGAACGGGCGGGGAGCTGTTTTTT; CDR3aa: CASSPLRGTGGELFF
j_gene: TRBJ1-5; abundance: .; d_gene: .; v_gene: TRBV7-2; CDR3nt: TGTGCCAGCAGCTTAGTCGGGGGTCTGGGGCAGCCCCAGCATTTT; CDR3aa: CASSLVGGLGQPQHF